This T cell receptor (beta chain) was sequenced during a study of control samples from healthy donors and cancer patients. Libraries were prepared by immunoSEQ multiplex PCR; TCRdb keeps only in-frame clonotypes and omits some of them. The repertoire includes 150,000 to 180,000 clones, roughly 94% of them detected once, and approximately 5.5% sits in the top ten. V lost 6 bases, J lost 1 base, and 15 bases lay in between. The CDR3 sequence is 15 residues long. CDR1 is MNHEY, CDR2 SVGAGI, per germline. Sequencing input: blood. The rearrangement joins TRBV6-5 to TRBJ1-1; TRBD1 is a possible D gene (6 bases). This TCR came from a man in his forties in good health. The CDR3 protein is CASRERGGGNTEAFF. In DNA, the CDR3 is TGTGCCAGCAGGGAGAGGGGGGGAGGGAACACTGAAGCTTTCTTT.